This T cell receptor (beta chain) was captured by sequencing in a study of cytomegalovirus exposure and HLA in healthy donors. Overall study results and limits: Rare sequences made up most TCRs, while some public TCRs were found in many donors. A few of the chains that were CMV-associated were confirmed in vitro to be specific for CMV antigens. Among TCR beta chains, those listed as cytomegalovirus-associated numbered some 170.

Trimming removed 2 bases from V and 13 bases from J; junction bases left unmatched: 8. Germline-derived CDR1 and CDR2 are MNHEY and SMNVEV (reference sequence). This CDR3 has 14 amino acids. Donors came from a validation cohort of 95 to 150 subjects, distinct from the first 666-subject cohort. Sequenced by immunoSEQ multiplex PCR; TCRdb stores in-frame clones only, minus some. The table shows 200,000 to 250,000 clones, with around nine tenths occurring only once. Of note for this clone: Its antigen remains unknown.

The clonotype was recovered from a woman aged 18-29 years in good health and CMV-seropositive. V gene TRBV27 combines with J gene TRBJ1-5, with 10 nucleotides matching TRBD1. Sequencing was performed on PBMCs. The CDR3 spells CASSLGDRGFFQHF. Here the CDR3 DNA reads TGTGCCAGCAGTTTAGGGGACAGGGGTTTTTTTCAGCATTTT.